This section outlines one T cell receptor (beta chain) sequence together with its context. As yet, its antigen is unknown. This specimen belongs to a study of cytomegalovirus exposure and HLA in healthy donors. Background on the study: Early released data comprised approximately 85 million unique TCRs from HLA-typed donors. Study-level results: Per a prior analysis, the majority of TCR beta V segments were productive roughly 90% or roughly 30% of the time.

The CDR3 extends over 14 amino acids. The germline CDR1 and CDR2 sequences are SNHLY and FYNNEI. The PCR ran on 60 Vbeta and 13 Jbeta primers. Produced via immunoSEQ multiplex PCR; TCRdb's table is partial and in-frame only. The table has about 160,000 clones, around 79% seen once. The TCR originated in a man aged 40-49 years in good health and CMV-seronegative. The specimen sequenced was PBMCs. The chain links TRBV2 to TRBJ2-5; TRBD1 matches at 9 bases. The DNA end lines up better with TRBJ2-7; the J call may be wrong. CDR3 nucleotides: TGTGCCAGCGAAACTGCGGACAGGGGTTACGAGCAGTACTTC. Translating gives CASETADRGYEQYF.